The T cell receptor (beta chain) described here comes from a study of T cells expressing NK-cell markers. CDR1 DFQATT and CDR2 SNEGSKA come from the germline V gene (reference sequence). This CDR3 is 12 amino acids long. TCRdb reanalyzed the 5' RACE reads and collapses them to one entry per CDR3 protein, without DNA. The repertoire table contains 400,000 to 500,000 distinct CDR3 sequences. The V call is TRBV20-1, the J call TRBJ2-7. This sequence was found in a woman aged 18 to 75 in good health. The sample taken for sequencing was blood T cells: a sorted CD56 or NKG2C T cell subset, CD4+ or CD8+ T cells, or bulk PBMC T cells (not recorded which). CDR3 loop: CSASIDTYEQYF.